A single sample is the source of the 10 T cell receptor beta chains below, sequenced in a study of cytomegalovirus exposure and HLA in healthy donors. Repertoires were generated with immunoSEQ multiplex PCR, while TCRdb's copy carries only in-frame clones and drops some. The table lists about 280,000 clones, around nine tenths of them singletons. Sequencing used PBMCs. The receptors shown here come from a woman aged 18-29 years in good health and CMV-seronegative.

This rearrangement joins TRBV9 to TRBJ1-2; 10 bases map to TRBD1. V lost 3 bases and J lost 14; bases outside the gene matches: 7. The CDR3 has 12 residues. Germline-derived CDR1 and CDR2 are SGDLS and YYNGEE. CDR3 amino acids: CASSGTGGPGTF. The CDR3 DNA follows: TGTGCCAGCAGCGGGACAGGGGGACCGGGGACCTTC.

The gene calls are TRBV7-8 and TRBJ2-2; 7 nucleotides line up with TRBD2. Germline CDR1 is SGHVS and CDR2 is FQNEAQ. The junction had 5 bases not matched to a gene; V was cut back by 1 base and J by 6 bases. This CDR3 is 15 amino acids long. CDR3 nucleotides: TGTGCCAGCAGCTTAGGAGCGGGGAGGTCCGGGGAGCTGTTTTTT. Its protein product is CASSLGAGRSGELFF.

This chain joins TRBV6-5 and TRBJ1-5; 7 bases are shared with TRBD1. V was clipped by 6 bases and J by 1 base; unmatched bases: 6. Germline values: CDR1 MNHEY, CDR2 SVGAGI. The CDR3 is 15 amino acids. CDR3 region: CASSLTGKSNQPQHF. In DNA form, the CDR3 reads TGTGCCAGCAGCCTGACAGGGAAGAGCAATCAGCCCCAGCATTTT.

The rearrangement links TRBV29-1 to TRBJ2-3; D gene ambiguous. V was clipped by 0 bases and J by 9 bases, with 13 bases between them. The germline V gene encodes CDR1 SQVTM and CDR2 ANQGSEA. The CDR3 runs 13 residues. CDR3: CSVEDPPGPTQYF. The CDR3 DNA follows: TGCAGCGTTGAAGATCCCCCCGGTCCGACGCAGTATTTT.

The chain has TRBV7-2 and TRBJ2-7; D gene uncertain. V lost 5 bases and J 6 bases, leaving 14 bases between the germline ends. The germline V gene encodes CDR1 SGHTA and CDR2 FQGNSA. The CDR3 spans 13 residues. The CDR3 bases are TGTGCCAGCAGCAGGCGAGGCCGATCCGAGCAGTACTTC. This codes for CASSRRGRSEQYF.

This chain links TRBV2 with TRBJ1-5; D not certain. V was trimmed by 7 bases and J by 6 bases, leaving 13 bases between them. The length of the CDR3 is 13 residues. Per germline, CDR1 SNHLY and CDR2 FYNNEI. The CDR3 region is CASKDRRGQPQHF. The CDR3 nucleotides read TGTGCCAGCAAAGACCGGCGGGGTCAGCCCCAGCATTTT. Full variable domain (rest looked up from reference TRBV2 and TRBJ1-5): EPEVTQTPSHQVTQMGQEVILRCVPISNHLYFYWYRQILGQKVEFLVSFYNNEISEKSEIFDDQFSVERPDGSNFTLKIRSTKLEDSAMYFCASKDRRGQPQHFGDGTRLSIL.

This clone was found a few times. The chain has TRBV10-3 and TRBJ2-7, with D perhaps matching TRBD1 (6 bases). The length of the CDR3 is 13 residues. The germline V and J ends were trimmed by 7 bases and 6 bases, with 16 bases remaining between them. The germline CDR1 and CDR2 sequences are ENHRY and SYGVKD. CDR3 in DNA: TGTGCCATCAACGCCGGGACACAGTCCGAGCAGTACTTC. Protein product: CAINAGTQSEQYF.

This clone was seen more than once but under ten times. The J gene is TRBJ2-7, the V gene TRBV2, with TRBD2 as a possible D gene (7 bases). Per the germline V gene, CDR1 is SNHLY and CDR2 is FYNNEI. The CDR3 has 13 amino acids. Between the trimmed V and J ends, which lost 8 bases and 2 bases, there was a span of 13 bases. This chain's CDR3 is CASGGDIAYEQYF. In nucleotides, the CDR3 is TGTGCCAGCGGGGGGGACATAGCCTACGAGCAGTACTTC. Using reference TRBV2 and TRBJ2-7 for the parts outside the CDR3, the full variable domain is EPEVTQTPSHQVTQMGQEVILRCVPISNHLYFYWYRQILGQKVEFLVSFYNNEISEKSEIFDDQFSVERPDGSNFTLKIRSTKLEDSAMYFCASGGDIAYEQYFGPGTRLTVT.

The genes are TRBV28 and TRBJ2-5; 9 bases line up with TRBD1. The junction had 13 bases not matched to a gene; V was cut back by 6 bases and J by 5 bases. The CDR3 runs 16 residues. The germline gives CDR1 MDHEN, CDR2 SYDVKM. The CDR3 region is CASSPGTGTTGETQYF. The CDR3 DNA reads TGTGCCAGCAGCCCTGGGACAGGGACCACCGGGGAGACCCAGTACTTC. The full variable domain, with the rest looked up from reference TRBV28 and TRBJ2-5, is DVKVTQSSRYLVKRTGEKVFLECVQDMDHENMFWYRQDPGLGLRLIYFSYDVKMKEKGDIPEGYSVSREKKERFSLILESASTNQTSMYLCASSPGTGTTGETQYFGPGTRLLVL.

The chain joins TRBV7-2 to TRBJ2-7, with unresolved D. In germline, CDR1 is SGHTA, CDR2 FQGNSA. With 2 bases removed from V and 1 base from J, the gap between germline ends came to 12 bases. This CDR3 spans 15 amino acids. DNA for the CDR3: TGTGCCAGCAGCTTATCGCGGAGCTTGTCCTACGAGCAGTACTTC. Translation gives CASSLSRSLSYEQYF.